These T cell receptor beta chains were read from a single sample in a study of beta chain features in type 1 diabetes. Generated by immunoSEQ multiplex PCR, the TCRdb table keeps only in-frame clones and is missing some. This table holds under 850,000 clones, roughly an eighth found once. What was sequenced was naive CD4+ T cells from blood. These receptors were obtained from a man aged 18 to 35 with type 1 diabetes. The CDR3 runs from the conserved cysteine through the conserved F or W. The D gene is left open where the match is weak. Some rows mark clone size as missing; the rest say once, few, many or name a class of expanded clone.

DNA: TGTGCCAGCAGCTTCCAGGGTTCCTATGGCTACACCTTC
CDR3: CASSFQGSYGYTF
V: TRBV5-6
size: .
D: .
J: TRBJ1-2

DNA: TGTGCCAGCAGCTTAGTGCTCGAAGAGACCCAGTACTTC
CDR3: CASSLVLEETQYF
V: TRBV11-2
size: .
D: .
J: TRBJ2-5

DNA: TGCGCCAGCAGCCAAGACCCCCAGGTCTTGGGCTATGGCTACACCTTC
CDR3: CASSQDPQVLGYGYTF
V: TRBV4-1
size: .
D: .
J: TRBJ1-2

DNA: TGTGCCAGCAGCCCCACCGGGACAGCTTACGAGCAGTACTTC
CDR3: CASSPTGTAYEQYF
V: TRBV9
size: .
D: TRBD1
J: TRBJ2-7

DNA: TGTGCCAGCAACCTGGACGAGGTGAGGGGAGCTTTCTTT
CDR3: CASNLDEVRGAFF
V: TRBV28
size: .
D: .
J: TRBJ1-1

DNA: TGTGCCAGCAGCCCAGGGACAGTTGATGGCTACACCTTC
CDR3: CASSPGTVDGYTF
V: TRBV7-6
size: .
D: TRBD1
J: TRBJ1-2

DNA: TGTGCCAGCTCACCTATTCCTGGGGCCAACGTCCTGACTTTC
CDR3: CASSPIPGANVLTF
V: TRBV18
size: .
D: .
J: TRBJ2-6

DNA: TGCGCCACCATGGAGACAGGGTCGCCGGGGGCCAACGTCCTGACTTTC
CDR3: CATMETGSPGANVLTF
V: TRBV5-1
size: .
D: TRBD1
J: TRBJ2-6

DNA: TGCAGCGTCTCAGGACTAGCGGGGGGACTCCAAGAGACCCAGTACTTC
CDR3: CSVSGLAGGLQETQYF
V: TRBV29-1
size: few
D: TRBD2
J: TRBJ2-5

DNA: TGTGCCAGCAGCCAAGTAATGTACACTGAAGCTTTCTTT
CDR3: CASSQVMYTEAFF
V: TRBV14
size: .
D: .
J: TRBJ1-1

DNA: TGTGCCTGGAGTTCAGGGTTGGGAGAGACCCAGTACTTC
CDR3: CAWSSGLGETQYF
V: TRBV30
size: .
D: .
J: TRBJ2-5

DNA: TGTGCCAGCACCCCAGGGGCTCATAAGCTGTTTTTT
CDR3: CASTPGAHKLFF
V: TRBV6-6
size: .
D: .
J: TRBJ2-2

DNA: TGTGCCAGCAGAGCCACAGGGACTTACGAGCAGTACTTC
CDR3: CASRATGTYEQYF
V: TRBV2
size: .
D: .
J: TRBJ2-7

DNA: TGCAGCGTTGAAGATGGTACTCCCGAGCAGTACTTC
CDR3: CSVEDGTPEQYF
V: TRBV29-1
size: .
D: .
J: TRBJ2-7

DNA: TGTGCCAGCAGCCCCTCGGCGAACACTGAAGCTTTCTTT
CDR3: CASSPSANTEAFF
V: TRBV13
size: few
D: .
J: TRBJ1-1

DNA: TGTGCCAGCAGCGCCACTTATGCAAGGACAGGGATGGACAATGAGCAGTTCTTC
CDR3: CASSATYARTGMDNEQFF
V: TRBV7-6
size: few
D: TRBD1
J: TRBJ2-1

DNA: TGTGCCAGCAGTGAATGGGGTAGGGGGAGTTCCTACGAGCAGTACTTC
CDR3: CASSEWGRGSSYEQYF
V: TRBV25-1
size: .
D: .
J: TRBJ2-7